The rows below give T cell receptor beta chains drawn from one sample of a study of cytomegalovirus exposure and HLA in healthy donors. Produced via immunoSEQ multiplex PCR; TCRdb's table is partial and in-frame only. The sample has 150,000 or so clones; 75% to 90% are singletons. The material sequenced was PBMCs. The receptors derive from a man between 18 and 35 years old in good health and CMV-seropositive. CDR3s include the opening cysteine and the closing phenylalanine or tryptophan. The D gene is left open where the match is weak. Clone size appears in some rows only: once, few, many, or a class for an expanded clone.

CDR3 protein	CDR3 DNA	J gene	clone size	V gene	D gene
CASSQDQGPTYEQYF	TGCGCCAGCAGCCAAGATCAGGGTCCAACCTACGAGCAGTACTTC	TRBJ2-7	NA	TRBV4-1	NA
CASSATPPKTGNNSPLHF	TGTGCCAGCAGTGCGACCCCTCCGAAGACAGGGAATAATTCACCCCTCCACTTT	TRBJ1-6	few	TRBV6-1	TRBD1
CASSIGGSAEEKLFF	TGTGCCAGTAGTATCGGAGGTTCGGCAGAGGAAAAACTGTTTTTT	TRBJ1-4	NA	TRBV19	NA
CASRGQVILNQPQHF	TGTGCCAGCAGGGGACAGGTCATTCTCAATCAGCCCCAGCATTTT	TRBJ1-5	NA	TRBV6-1	TRBD1
CSSSLDGDTQYF	TGTTCCAGCAGCTTAGACGGAGATACGCAGTATTTT	TRBJ2-3	NA	TRBV7-9	NA
CASSPAGTNESPLHF	TGTGCCAGCAGCCCGGCGGGGACCAATGAATCACCCCTCCACTTT	TRBJ1-6	NA	TRBV4-2	NA
CASSLVQGDEEQYF	TGTGCCAGCAGTTTAGTACAGGGGGATGAAGAGCAGTACTTC	TRBJ2-7	NA	TRBV27	TRBD1
CASSVASGVYEQYF	TGTGCCAGCAGCGTAGCCAGCGGGGTCTACGAGCAGTACTTC	TRBJ2-7	NA	TRBV9	TRBD2
CASSLVRQGFSATEAFF	TGTGCCAGCAGCTTAGTACGGCAGGGGTTTAGTGCCACTGAAGCTTTCTTT	TRBJ1-1	NA	TRBV7-8	NA
CASSERGATYNEQFF	TGCGCCAGCAGTGAGCGGGGGGCTACCTACAATGAGCAGTTCTTC	TRBJ2-1	NA	TRBV10-1	NA
CASSLSSGAGPYGYTF	TGTGCCAGCAGCCTATCATCCGGTGCGGGGCCGTATGGCTACACCTTC	TRBJ1-2	NA	TRBV9	NA
CASSTSGATNEKLFF	TGTGCCAGCAGCACCTCAGGGGCAACTAATGAAAAACTGTTTTTT	TRBJ1-4	NA	TRBV9	NA
CASSSGASRGTDEQFF	TGCGCCAGCAGCTCTGGCGCCTCTAGGGGGACGGATGAGCAGTTCTTC	TRBJ2-1	NA	TRBV5-1	NA
CASSLGGGNSPLHF	TGTGCCAGCAGCCTGGGGGGAGGGAATTCACCCCTCCACTTT	TRBJ1-6	NA	TRBV9	NA
CASSQNNSPLHF	TGTGCCAGCAGCCAAAATAATTCACCCCTCCACTTT	TRBJ1-6	NA	TRBV11-2	NA
CASSQEVWGGGYTF	TGCGCCAGCAGCCAAGAGGTCTGGGGGGGTGGCTACACCTTC	TRBJ1-2	few	TRBV4-3	NA
CASTPGQGITGELFF	TGCGCCAGCACCCCGGGACAGGGGATCACCGGGGAGCTGTTTTTT	TRBJ2-2	NA	TRBV10-1	TRBD1
CASRGAGTGDTGELFF	TGCGCCAGCAGGGGCGCCGGGACAGGGGACACCGGGGAGCTGTTTTTT	TRBJ2-2	NA	TRBV5-1	TRBD1
CASSAVGGGGYEQYF	TGTGCCAGCAGCGCCGTGGGCGGGGGGGGCTACGAGCAGTACTTC	TRBJ2-7	NA	TRBV7-6	TRBD2
CASSFSGNTEAFF	TGTGCCAGCAGCTTTTCAGGGAACACTGAAGCTTTCTTT	TRBJ1-1	NA	TRBV7-3	NA
CASSFTPSYEQYF	TGTGCCAGCAGTTTCACACCATCCTACGAGCAGTACTTC	TRBJ2-7	NA	TRBV27	NA
CASSGRDRVGETQYF	TGTGCCAGCAGCGGCCGGGACAGGGTGGGAGAGACCCAGTACTTC	TRBJ2-5	NA	TRBV5-4	TRBD1
CASSPYTRRRGGPGGTDTQYF	TGTGCCAGCAGCCCGTATACTCGACGGCGGGGGGGCCCGGGCGGCACAGATACGCAGTATTTT	TRBJ2-3	NA	TRBV7-7	TRBD2
CASSLLDRVLESSYNEQFF	TGTGCCAGCAGCTTGTTGGACAGGGTCCTCGAGAGCTCCTACAATGAGCAGTTCTTC	TRBJ2-1	NA	TRBV5-6	TRBD1
CASSSLPGYNEQFF	TGTGCCAGCAGTTCCCTTCCGGGGTACAATGAGCAGTTCTTC	TRBJ2-1	few	TRBV27	NA
CSVVRDRVGRNQPQHF	TGCAGCGTTGTTCGGGACAGGGTAGGCCGGAATCAGCCCCAGCATTTT	TRBJ1-5	many	TRBV29-1	TRBD1
CASSGEGVQGHEQYF	TGTGCCAGTAGCGGGGAGGGGGTGCAAGGCCACGAGCAGTACTTC	TRBJ2-7	NA	TRBV19	NA
CASSSGGLLFF	TGTGCCAGCAGCTCCGGGGGGCTATTGTTCTTC	TRBJ2-1	NA	TRBV11-2	NA
CASSFVLGEQFF	TGTGCCAGCAGTTTCGTACTAGGGGAGCAGTTCTTC	TRBJ2-1	few	TRBV6-6	NA
CASSTRTGKETQYF	TGTGCCAGCAGCACCCGGACAGGGAAAGAGACCCAGTACTTC	TRBJ2-5	NA	TRBV7-2	TRBD1
CASSDLRLSSYEQYF	TGTGCCAGCAGCGATCTGAGGCTGAGCTCCTACGAGCAGTACTTC	TRBJ2-7	NA	TRBV5-5	NA
CASRTPSGQETQYF	TGTGCCAGCAGAACACCCTCGGGGCAAGAGACCCAGTACTTC	TRBJ2-5	NA	TRBV6-6	NA
CASRPPGQGYEQYF	TGTGCCAGCAGGCCCCCGGGACAGGGCTACGAGCAGTACTTC	TRBJ2-7	NA	TRBV6-6	TRBD1
CASSPQGLAGYNEQFF	TGTGCCAGCTCACCCCAAGGACTAGCAGGGTACAATGAGCAGTTCTTC	TRBJ2-1	NA	TRBV18	TRBD2
CASSYSGQGLYNEQFF	TGTGCCAGCAGTTACTCGGGGCAGGGACTTTACAATGAGCAGTTCTTC	TRBJ2-1	NA	TRBV6-5	NA
CASREKGETNYGYTF	TGTGCCAGTAGAGAGAAAGGGGAAACTAACTATGGCTACACCTTC	TRBJ1-2	NA	TRBV19	NA
CATQGDNTDTQYF	TGTGCCACTCAGGGCGATAACACAGATACGCAGTATTTT	TRBJ2-3	NA	TRBV10-3	NA
CSSSSRERNLFF	TGTTCCAGCAGCTCTCGGGAGAGGAATCTGTTCTTT	TRBJ1-1	NA	TRBV7-9	NA
CASSHRQGLPQETQYF	TGTGCCAGCAGTCACAGACAGGGGTTACCGCAAGAGACCCAGTACTTC	TRBJ2-5	NA	TRBV13	TRBD1
CASSAPSSGNTIYF	TGTGCCAGCAGTGCTCCGAGCTCTGGAAACACCATATATTTT	TRBJ1-3	few	TRBV6-1	NA
CASSRRSGGPSNTGELFF	TGTGCCAGCAGCCGACGTAGCGGGGGGCCAAGCAACACCGGGGAGCTGTTTTTT	TRBJ2-2	NA	TRBV7-2	TRBD2
CASSAPGGMGAQYF	TGTGCCAGCAGCGCCCCGGGGGGAATGGGGGCCCAGTACTTC	TRBJ2-5	NA	TRBV7-9	TRBD2
CSVDGIGSYNEQFF	TGCAGCGTTGACGGGATCGGGTCCTACAATGAGCAGTTCTTC	TRBJ2-1	NA	TRBV29-1	NA
CASSAKPRSSYEQYF	TGTGCCAGCAGTGCCAAGCCGAGGAGCTCCTACGAGCAGTACTTC	TRBJ2-7	NA	TRBV6-1	NA
CASRPDRLNTGELFF	TGTGCCAGCAGACCCGACAGATTGAACACCGGGGAGCTGTTTTTT	TRBJ2-2	NA	TRBV7-9	NA
CATSRFAGGYGYTF	TGTGCCACCAGCAGATTTGCAGGGGGCTATGGCTACACCTTC	TRBJ1-2	once	TRBV15	TRBD1
CASSLAGEANSPLHF	TGCGCCAGCAGCTTAGCGGGGGAGGCGAATTCACCCCTCCACTTT	TRBJ1-6	NA	TRBV5-1	NA
CASGYGQGEQYF	TGTGCCAGCGGTTATGGACAGGGCGAGCAGTACTTC	TRBJ2-7	NA	TRBV6-5	TRBD1
CASRGTGADQPQHF	TGTGCCAGCAGGGGGACAGGGGCGGATCAGCCCCAGCATTTT	TRBJ1-5	NA	TRBV7-9	TRBD1
CASSEPGGRSTDTQYF	TGTGCCAGCAGTGAACCCGGCGGGAGAAGCACAGATACGCAGTATTTT	TRBJ2-3	NA	TRBV2	TRBD2
CASSQDLIPAGGGELFF	TGTGCCAGCAGCCAAGATCTAATTCCTGCGGGGGGTGGGGAGCTGTTTTTT	TRBJ2-2	NA	TRBV4-2	TRBD2
CASSLGTGAYEQYF	TGTGCCAGCAGCCTCGGGACAGGGGCGTACGAGCAGTACTTC	TRBJ2-7	NA	TRBV5-4	TRBD1
CASSPVRRDYEQYF	TGTGCCAGCAGCCCCGTGCGGCGGGACTACGAGCAGTACTTC	TRBJ2-7	NA	TRBV27	NA
CSSSLLGVNTGELFF	TGTTCCAGCAGCTTACTAGGGGTAAACACCGGGGAGCTGTTTTTT	TRBJ2-2	NA	TRBV7-9	NA
CASGSGGTEAFF	TGTGCCAGCGGCAGCGGGGGCACTGAAGCTTTCTTT	TRBJ1-1	NA	TRBV27	NA
CASRIQGRETQYF	TGCGCCAGCAGGATACAGGGCCGGGAGACCCAGTACTTC	TRBJ2-5	NA	TRBV10-1	NA
CASSSLYQPQHF	TGTGCCAGCAGCTCTCTTTATCAGCCCCAGCATTTT	TRBJ1-5	NA	TRBV7-9	NA
CASSLGGLRSKSYNEQFF	TGTGCCAGCAGCTTAGGAGGGTTAAGAAGTAAGTCCTACAATGAGCAGTTCTTC	TRBJ2-1	NA	TRBV7-9	NA
CASSLAQGREQFF	TGTGCCAGCAGCTTAGCTCAGGGGCGAGAGCAGTTCTTC	TRBJ2-1	NA	TRBV11-1	NA
CASSGRTSGYLAKNIQYF	TGTGCCAGCAGCGGTAGGACTAGCGGATATTTAGCCAAAAACATTCAGTACTTC	TRBJ2-4	NA	TRBV7-9	TRBD2